Below are 30 T cell receptor beta chains sequenced from a single sample in a study of blood T cells in healthy people across ages (dated by TCRdb to between 2015 and 2016). Receptor libraries were prepared by 5' RACE. Sequencer: Illumina HiSeq 2500. A second PCR of about 7 to 12 cycles was run with a J-beta primer mix and a sample-barcoded 5' primer. TCRdb reran the public reads through fastp at Q25 and MiXCR, keeping productive beta chains. Entries are consolidated by CDR3 protein sequence, retaining the most common genes and DNA. For this sample the table gives 1 million or so distinct CDR3 sequences, of which roughly 24% were detected only once. The top ten constitute approximately 0.7% of the sample. In addition, the sample was reused for a study of T cells of mothers and their children.

Sequences were obtained from blood. These receptors were collected from a girl aged 2-10 years in good health.

The chain uses TRBV7-7 and TRBJ2-6; no clear D. Germline CDR1 is SSHAT and CDR2 is FNYEAQ (reference sequence). This CDR3 region has 13 residues. The CDR3 loop reads CALSGSGANVLTF. The CDR3, as DNA: TGTGCGCTCTCAGGCTCTGGGGCCAACGTCCTGACTTTC.

This clonotype was observed a handful of times. The rearrangement uses TRBV3-1 and TRBJ2-5; possibly TRBD1 for D (10 bases). The end of the DNA fits TRBJ2-1 better, so the J call may be wrong. This CDR3 has 16 residues. Germline V gene sequence: CDR1 LGHDT, CDR2 YNNKEL (reference sequence). The CDR3 DNA is TGTGCCAGCAGCTACGCGGGGGGGACAGGGGTTAATGAGCAGTTCTTC. Its translation is CASSYAGGTGVNEQFF.

The genes are TRBV18 and TRBJ1-1, with a tentative D call TRBD1 (6 bases). The CDR3 is 14 residues long. The germline gives CDR1 KGHSH, CDR2 LQKENI. The V gene lost 4 bases and the J gene lost 5 bases, with 14 bases spanning the gap. The CDR3 coding sequence is TGTGCCAGCTCACTAGGGACATTTGCGACTGAAGCTTTCTTT. Protein product: CASSLGTFATEAFF.

This chain joins TRBV6-6 and TRBJ2-5, with D uncertain. V was trimmed by 7 bases and J by 3 bases, leaving 12 bases between them. Germline V gene lookup returns CDR1 MNHNY and CDR2 SVGAGI (reference sequence). The CDR3 length is 13 residues. The CDR3 region has the DNA TGTGCCAGCAAGTTTCGGTGGGAAGAGACCCAGTACTTC. Its protein product is CASKFRWEETQYF.

In this sample, this clonotype turned up once. One end of the junction is discordant with germline, which a read error may explain. This chain links TRBV4-1 with TRBJ1-1; the match to TRBD1 covers 9 bases. The V gene's germline CDR1 is MGHRA and CDR2 YSYEKL. The CDR3 length is 15 residues. CDR3 bases: TGCGCCAGCAGCGCCCCCGGGACAGGGCTCACTAAAGCTTTCTTT. It specifies CASSAPGTGLTKAFF.

The rearrangement uses TRBV27 and TRBJ2-3; D gene uncertain. The CDR3 runs to 11 residues. Germline lookup yields CDR1 MNHEY and CDR2 SMNVEV (reference sequence). Trimming took off 1 base at V and 7 bases at J, with 3 bases between the two ends. The CDR3 sequence is CASSLLNTQYF. The DNA for the CDR3 is TGTGCCAGCAGTTTATTGAATACGCAGTATTTT.

V usage is TRBV2 and J usage is TRBJ1-1; D gene ambiguous. V was clipped by 7 bases and J by 8 bases, with 14 bases between them. Germline V gives CDR1 SNHLY, CDR2 FYNNEI. The CDR3 runs to 12 residues. CDR3 residues: CASMQTNREAFF. CDR3 nucleotides: TGTGCCAGCATGCAGACAAATAGGGAAGCTTTCTTT.

This clonotype was seen more than once but under ten times. The junction departs from germline at one end; a sequencing error may be responsible. This rearrangement joins TRBV29-1 to TRBJ2-3; D is uncertain. CDR1 SQVTM and CDR2 ANQGSEA come from the germline V gene. The CDR3 loop spans 13 amino acids. The CDR3 loop is CSVPPESTDAQYF. For the CDR3, the DNA is TGCAGCGTCCCTCCGGAGAGCACAGATGCGCAGTATTTT.

The gene calls are TRBV4-1 and TRBJ1-1; 8 positions agree with TRBD1. Germline CDR1 and CDR2: MGHRA and YSYEKL. CDR3 length: 15 residues. V was pared by 1 base and J by 5 bases, with 6 bases of the junction left unmatched. Here the CDR3 DNA reads TGCGCCAGCAGCCAAGTACCAACAGGGGGAACTGAAGCTTTCTTT. The encoded protein is CASSQVPTGGTEAFF.

A few counts support this clonotype. V usage is TRBV3-1 and J usage is TRBJ2-5; a weak D match, TRBD2 (5 bases). Trimming left V 4 bases short and J 4 bases short, with 10 bases between. The CDR3 sequence is 13 residues long. The germline gives CDR1 LGHDT, CDR2 YNNKEL (reference sequence). This CDR3 reads CASSPWAGETQYF. CDR3 nucleotides: TGTGCCAGCAGCCCTTGGGCGGGAGAGACCCAGTACTTC.

This clonotype was counted between two and nine times. The V and J genes are TRBV6-6 and TRBJ2-5; D remains ambiguous. The germline V gene encodes CDR1 MNHNY and CDR2 SVGAGI (reference sequence). The CDR3 length is 12 residues. CDR3 in amino acids: CAAAASRETQYF. The DNA for the CDR3 is TGTGCGGCGGCAGCCTCGAGAGAGACCCAGTACTTC.

The chain recombines TRBV6-1 with TRBJ2-5; TRBD2 matches 9 bases. The DNA matches TRBJ2-7 better at its end, which makes the J call doubtful. This CDR3 comprises 14 residues. Germline V gives CDR1 MNHNS, CDR2 SASEGT. This CDR3 is CASDLSGSTYEQYF. CDR3 nucleotides: TGTGCCAGCGACCTTAGCGGGAGTACCTACGAGCAGTACTTC.

The CDR3 DNA reads TGTGCCAGCAGTTACGAGGGATCAAGCTCCTACAATGAGCAGTTCTTC. Translation: CASSYEGSSSYNEQFF. The V and J genes are TRBV6-5 and TRBJ2-1, with a weak D call TRBD2 (5 bases). Deletions cut 2 bases from V and 0 bases from J, with 11 bases between. The germline gives CDR1 MNHEY, CDR2 SVGAGI. The CDR3 consists of 16 residues.

This clonotype was counted only a few times. This chain links TRBV20-1 with TRBJ1-4; D is undetermined. Germline CDR1 is DFQATT and CDR2 is SNEGSKA (reference sequence). The CDR3 sequence is 12 residues long. DNA of the CDR3: TGCAGCGTGAGAAAGTGGACCGAAAAACTGTTTTTT. It yields the protein CSVRKWTEKLFF.

This clonotype has more than one count but fewer than ten. The V gene is TRBV7-2, the J gene TRBJ1-2; tentative D call: TRBD1 (5 bases). Germline V lookup: CDR1 SGHTA, CDR2 FQGNSA. CDR3 length: 15 amino acids. Trimming left V 4 bases short and J 4 bases short, with 16 bases between. The CDR3 region has the DNA TGTGCCAGCAGCTCCCACGGGCCAGGGTCCTATGGCTACACCTTC. It codes for CASSSHGPGSYGYTF. Supplemented by reference TRBV7-2 and TRBJ1-2, the full variable domain reads GAGVSQSPSNKVTEKGKDVELRCDPISGHTALYWYRQSLGQGLEFLIYFQGNSAPDKSGLPSDRFSAERTGGSVSTLTIQRTQQEDSAVYLCASSSHGPGSYGYTFGSGTRLTVV.

The rearrangement uses TRBV15 and TRBJ2-5, with a tentative D call TRBD1 (5 bases). Germline lookup yields CDR1 LNHNV and CDR2 YYDKDF (reference sequence). V lost 0 bases, J lost 5 bases, and 13 bases lay in between. The CDR3 has 15 amino acids. CDR3 nucleotide sequence: TGTGCCACCAGCAGAGATTCAGGGATGGGCGAGACCCAGTACTTC. Translation: CATSRDSGMGETQYF.

This clonotype was picked up a small number of times. The chain joins TRBV20-1 to TRBJ2-7; D is perhaps TRBD2 (6 bases). Trimming left V 0 bases short and J 6 bases short, with 18 bases between. The CDR3 has 15 amino acids. The V gene's germline CDR1 is DFQATT and CDR2 SNEGSKA (reference sequence). As DNA, the CDR3 is TGCAGTGCTAGAGATCAAGGTCGGGGGTTGAGCGAGCAGTACTTC. This translates into CSARDQGRGLSEQYF.

This clonotype was counted many times. The chain joins TRBV29-1 to TRBJ2-7; a possible D gene is TRBD1 (5 bases). The CDR3 length is 13 residues. The germline V gene has CDR1 SQVTM and CDR2 ANQGSEA. Trimming removed 1 base from V and 0 bases from J, with 7 bases in between. The chain's CDR3 is CSVEADNSYEQYF. The CDR3 bases are TGCAGCGTTGAAGCGGACAACTCCTACGAGCAGTACTTC.

This sequence joins TRBV4-1 and TRBJ2-1; D perhaps matches TRBD2 (7 bases). The J call is doubtful: the DNA matches TRBJ2-7 better. Germline V CDR1 and CDR2: MGHRA, YSYEKL. There are 13 residues in the CDR3. The CDR3: CASSQGGAGEQYF. The CDR3 DNA reads TGCGCCAGCAGCCAGGGGGGGGCCGGAGAGCAGTACTTC.

This clonotype was counted once. V usage is TRBV15 and J usage is TRBJ2-1; possible D gene TRBD2, 5 bases. The CDR3 runs to 15 residues. The V gene's germline CDR1 is LNHNV and CDR2 YYDKDF (reference sequence). The V and J ends lost 1 base and 6 bases respectively, with 13 bases between them. Here the CDR3 reads CATSRVVGSFNEQFF. DNA of the CDR3: TGTGCCACCAGCAGAGTAGTGGGGAGTTTCAATGAGCAGTTCTTC.

The chain links TRBV29-1 to TRBJ2-4; a possible D gene is TRBD2 (6 bases). Trimming pared 1 base from V and 5 bases from J, leaving 18 bases between. This CDR3 comprises 16 residues. Germline assignment: CDR1 SQVTM and CDR2 ANQGSEA. The CDR3 region has the DNA TGCAGCGTTGAAGTTAATCTGAGGCGCGGGGAAAACATTCAGTACTTC. This gives the protein CSVEVNLRRGENIQYF.

This clonotype was seen more than once but under ten times. The rearrangement links TRBV3-1 to TRBJ2-5, with 9 bases aligning to TRBD2. TRBJ2-1 explains the end of the DNA better; the J call may be wrong. The CDR3 contains 14 residues. Germline-derived CDR1 and CDR2 are LGHDT and YNNKEL (reference sequence). CDR3 nucleotides: TGTGCCAGCCTGAGTAGCGGGGGCGTGAATGAGCAGTTCTTC. Translated, it gives CASLSSGGVNEQFF.

This clonotype was found a few times. The chain joins TRBV5-1 to TRBJ2-3; D could derive from TRBD1 or TRBD2 (5 bases each). Germline CDR1 is SGHRS and CDR2 is YFSETQ. The CDR3 totals 15 residues. Trimming pared 5 bases from V and 0 bases from J, leaving 13 bases between. CDR3 residues: CASRGERTSTDTQYF. The CDR3 DNA follows: TGCGCCAGCAGAGGGGAGCGGACCAGCACAGATACGCAGTATTTT. Combining the CDR3 with reference TRBV5-1 and TRBJ2-3 gives the whole variable domain KAGVTQTPRYLIKTRGQQVTLSCSPISGHRSVSWYQQTPGQGLQFLFEYFSETQRNKGNFPGRFSGRQFSNSRSEMNVSTLELGDSALYLCASRGERTSTDTQYFGPGTRLTVL.

A few counts support this clonotype. V gene TRBV5-4 combines with J gene TRBJ2-5, with TRBD1 identical over 7 bases. Matching the DNA end better, TRBJ2-7 makes the J call doubtful. Germline CDR1 reads SGHNT; CDR2 reads YYREEE (reference sequence). The CDR3 has 14 residues. CDR3 sequence: CASSPGTALYEQYF. CDR3 coding DNA: TGTGCCAGCAGCCCTGGGACAGCCCTCTACGAGCAGTACTTC.

This clonotype was observed a handful of times. The J gene is TRBJ1-2, the V gene TRBV7-2; D may be TRBD1 (6 bases). The CDR3 spans 14 residues. Germline assignment: CDR1 SGHTA and CDR2 FQGNSA. V was clipped by 4 bases and J by 8 bases, with 17 bases between them. CDR3 nucleotide sequence: TGTGCCAGCAGCTCAGGGGCCAGGGTGGGGGGCTACACCTTC. This encodes CASSSGARVGGYTF.

This clonotype showed up just a few times. The V gene is TRBV29-1, the J gene TRBJ1-4; D may be TRBD1 (5 bases). From germline, CDR1 is SQVTM and CDR2 ANQGSEA. CDR3 length equals 13 residues. The CDR3 is CCGVGPNNEKLFF. As DNA, the CDR3 is TGCTGCGGCGTGGGACCAAATAATGAAAAACTGTTTTTT.

This clonotype was observed a few times. The chain couples TRBV7-3 to TRBJ2-5, with 9 positions matching TRBD2. Germline loops: CDR1 SGHTA, CDR2 FQGTGA. CDR3 length: 15 residues. Trimming at V came to 2 bases and at J to 5 bases, leaving 6 bases not matched to a gene. CDR3: CASSLGGGARETQYF. The CDR3 bases are TGTGCCAGCAGCTTAGGCGGGGGGGCCAGGGAGACCCAGTACTTC.

This clonotype was detected once. The chain's CDR3 is CSASALAGDNEQFF. The CDR3 DNA sequence: TGCAGTGCTAGTGCGCTAGCGGGGGACAATGAGCAGTTCTTC. The chain recombines TRBV20-1 with TRBJ2-1; 10 bases map to TRBD2. Germline loops: CDR1 DFQATT, CDR2 SNEGSKA (reference sequence). Trimming took 3 bases from V and 5 from J; bases not matched to a gene: 4. This CDR3 comprises 14 residues.

The V and J genes are TRBV9 and TRBJ2-3; no definite D call. Trimming removed 0 bases at V and 9 bases at J, with 8 bases between. The germline V gene has CDR1 SGDLS and CDR2 YYNGEE. The CDR3 covers 12 residues. The CDR3 sequence is CASSVEGWTQYF. The CDR3 coding sequence is TGTGCCAGCAGCGTAGAGGGATGGACGCAGTATTTT.

This clonotype was seen more than once but under ten times. This sequence joins TRBV6-5 and TRBJ1-6; TRBD1 matches 7 bases. J gave up 1 base and V 8 bases, and 5 bases lay outside the gene matches. Germline V gene lookup returns CDR1 MNHEY and CDR2 SVGAGI. The CDR3 covers 15 residues. Here the CDR3 DNA reads TGTGCCAGCCCGCAGGGGGGGTCCTATAATTCACCCCTCCACTTT. Translation gives CASPQGGSYNSPLHF.